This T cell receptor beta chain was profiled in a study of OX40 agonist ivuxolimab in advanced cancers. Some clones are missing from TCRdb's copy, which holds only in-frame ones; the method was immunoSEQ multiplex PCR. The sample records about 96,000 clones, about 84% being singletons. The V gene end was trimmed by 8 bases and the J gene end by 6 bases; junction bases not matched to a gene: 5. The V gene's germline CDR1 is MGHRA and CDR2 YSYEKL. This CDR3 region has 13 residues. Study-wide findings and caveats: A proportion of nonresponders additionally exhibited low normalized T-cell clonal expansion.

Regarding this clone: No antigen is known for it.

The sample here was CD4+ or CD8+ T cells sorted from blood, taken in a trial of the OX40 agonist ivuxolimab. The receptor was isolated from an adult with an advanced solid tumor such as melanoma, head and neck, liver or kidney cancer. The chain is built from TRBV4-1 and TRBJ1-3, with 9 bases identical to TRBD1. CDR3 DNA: TGCGCCAGCCGCGGGACAGGGATAAACACCATATATTTT. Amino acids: CASRGTGINTIYF.